Below are 18 T cell receptor beta chains sequenced from a single sample in a study of T cell responses to AZD1222 COVID-19 vaccine. Data came from immunoSEQ multiplex PCR; TCRdb stores just in-frame clones and leaves some out. The sample has 150,000 or so clones, just over 90% seen once. The input for sequencing was peripheral blood, taken on day 0 of MenACWY control vaccination. Every receptor here comes from an adult in good health.

This clone was counted between two and nine times. This chain uses TRBV11-2 with TRBJ1-3; D gene ambiguous. There are 17 residues in the CDR3. Germline V gives CDR1 SGHAT, CDR2 FQNNGV. Trimming pared 2 bases from V and 2 bases from J, leaving 16 bases between. The CDR3: CASSLTAGEKTGNTIYF. DNA for the CDR3: TGTGCCAGCAGCTTAACGGCCGGTGAAAAAACTGGAAACACCATATATTTT. The whole variable domain, filled in from reference TRBV11-2 and TRBJ1-3, reads EAGVAQSPRYKIIEKRQSVAFWCNPISGHATLYWYQQILGQGPKLLIQFQNNGVVDDSQLPKDRFSAERLKGVDSTLKIQPAKLEDSAVYLCASSLTAGEKTGNTIYFGEGSWLTVV.

J is TRBJ1-1 and V is TRBV5-1, with D tentatively TRBD1 (6 bases). Trimming removed 4 bases at V and 5 bases at J, with 15 bases between. CDR3 length: 14 amino acids. CDR1 SGHRS and CDR2 YFSETQ come from the germline V gene. In DNA, the CDR3 is TGCGCCAGCAGCCGGGAGGGGGTTGGAACTGAAGCTTTCTTT. It translates to CASSREGVGTEAFF. Based on the CDR3 plus reference TRBV5-1 and TRBJ1-1, the full variable domain is KAGVTQTPRYLIKTRGQQVTLSCSPISGHRSVSWYQQTPGQGLQFLFEYFSETQRNKGNFPGRFSGRQFSNSRSEMNVSTLELGDSALYLCASSREGVGTEAFFGQGTRLTVV.

The chain combines TRBV27 with TRBJ2-5, with unresolved D. The CDR3 extends over 13 amino acids. CDR1 is MNHEY and CDR2 is SMNVEV in the germline V gene (reference sequence). The V gene lost 5 bases and the J gene lost 2 bases, with 9 bases spanning the gap. Here the CDR3 reads CASSKTVQETQYF. CDR3 bases: TGTGCCAGCAGTAAGACGGTGCAAGAGACCCAGTACTTC.

This rearrangement joins TRBV5-5 to TRBJ1-1; tentatively, D is TRBD1 (5 bases). The CDR3 loop spans 18 amino acids. Germline CDR1 and CDR2: SGHKS and YYEKEE (reference sequence). Between the trimmed V and J ends, which lost 1 base and 1 base, there was a span of 20 bases. The DNA of the CDR3 is TGTGCCAGCAGCTTGATTGTGCCGGGGTGGGGGTCGAACACTGAAGCTTTCTTT. This codes for CASSLIVPGWGSNTEAFF.

The V and J genes are TRBV29-1 and TRBJ2-1; TRBD2 agrees at 9 bases. The CDR3 has 14 amino acids. The junction had 7 bases not matched to a gene; V was cut back by 2 bases and J by 8 bases. Germline CDR1 is SQVTM and CDR2 is ANQGSEA. The CDR3 DNA sequence: TGCAGCGTTGAATGGCGGGAGGGTTTTGATGAGCAGTTCTTC. Translation: CSVEWREGFDEQFF.

The chain carries TRBV5-1 and TRBJ2-7; 7 nucleotides line up with TRBD2. The V segment lost 0 bases and the J segment 5 bases; nucleotides outside the gene matches: 8. This CDR3 contains 15 residues. CDR1 SGHRS and CDR2 YFSETQ come from the germline V gene. CDR3 region: CASSLGTSERNEQYF. For the CDR3, the DNA is TGCGCCAGCAGCTTGGGAACTAGCGAAAGGAACGAGCAGTACTTC.

This chain joins TRBV7-8 and TRBJ1-6, with unresolved D. CDR1 SGHVS and CDR2 FQNEAQ come from the germline V gene. This CDR3 contains 19 residues. The V end lost 1 base, the J end lost 0 bases, and 16 bases lay between the germline ends. CDR3 bases: TGTGCCAGCAGCTTAGAAGGCGGAGCAGTGAGCTCCTATAATTCACCCCTCCACTTT. This codes for CASSLEGGAVSSYNSPLHF.

This sequence joins TRBV6-1 and TRBJ1-4, with D hard to call. This CDR3 has 17 residues. Germline loops: CDR1 MNHNS, CDR2 SASEGT. The ends were cut back, 0 bases at V and 0 bases at J, with 11 bases in the middle. CDR3 sequence reads: CASSEAWRVSTNEKLFF. The DNA for the CDR3 is TGTGCCAGCAGTGAAGCATGGAGGGTATCAACTAATGAAAAACTGTTTTTT.

The V gene is TRBV5-5, the J gene TRBJ2-6; D not certain. The CDR3 covers 16 residues. The germline V and J ends were trimmed by 2 bases and 0 bases, with 9 bases remaining between them. Germline V gene data show CDR1 as SGHKS and CDR2 as YYEKEE (reference sequence). The CDR3 DNA reads as TGTGCCAGCAGCTTCTCGGCCTTCTCTGGGGCCAACGTCCTGACTTTC. This translates into CASSFSAFSGANVLTF.

The genes are TRBV4-1 and TRBJ1-5, with TRBD1 matching over 7 bases. From germline, CDR1 is MGHRA and CDR2 YSYEKL. V shed 0 bases and J 2 bases; nucleotides not matched to a gene: 13. The CDR3 length is 19 residues. This CDR3 is CASSQEEYFSGGGNQPQHF. The CDR3 DNA sequence: TGCGCCAGCAGCCAAGAAGAGTATTTTTCAGGGGGTGGCAATCAGCCCCAGCATTTT.

This chain uses TRBV28 with TRBJ2-7; the D gene is possibly TRBD1 (5 bases). V lost 1 base and J 7 bases, leaving 8 bases between the germline ends. The CDR3 sequence is 12 residues long. Per germline, CDR1 MDHEN and CDR2 SYDVKM. CDR3 residues: CASSLSRTEQYF. As DNA, the CDR3 is TGTGCCAGCAGTTTATCAAGGACAGAGCAGTACTTC. The full variable domain, completed using reference TRBV28 and TRBJ2-7, is DVKVTQSSRYLVKRTGEKVFLECVQDMDHENMFWYRQDPGLGLRLIYFSYDVKMKEKGDIPEGYSVSREKKERFSLILESASTNQTSMYLCASSLSRTEQYFGPGTRLTVT.

The chain employs TRBV5-1 and TRBJ1-6; unclear D gene. The germline CDR1 and CDR2 sequences are SGHRS and YFSETQ. This CDR3 contains 14 residues. V was pared by 4 bases and J by 3 bases, with 8 bases between. The CDR3 DNA reads TGCGCCAGCAGCCCGTCAGTCTATAATTCACCCCTCCACTTT. Its protein is CASSPSVYNSPLHF.

This clone was counted a single time. CDR3 in amino acids: CASRETGKLFF. The CDR3 bases are TGTGCCAGCAGGGAGACTGGAAAACTGTTTTTT. The rearrangement joins TRBV2 to TRBJ1-4; no reliable D call. Looked up from germline, CDR1 is SNHLY and CDR2 is FYNNEI. V was shortened by 6 bases and J by 10 bases, with 9 bases between the two germline ends. The CDR3 length is 11 residues.

V is TRBV6-6 and J is TRBJ2-3; D gene ambiguous. CDR1 MNHNY and CDR2 SVGAGI come from the germline V gene (reference sequence). The CDR3 loop spans 14 amino acids. Trimming pared 7 bases from V and 0 bases from J, leaving 11 bases between. For the CDR3, the DNA is TGTGCCAGCACCGGGTCCTCGAGCACAGATACGCAGTATTTT. Translated, it gives CASTGSSSTDTQYF.

The chain carries TRBV7-8 and TRBJ2-7, with a possible D match to TRBD2 (6 bases). The germline V gene encodes CDR1 SGHVS and CDR2 FQNEAQ. V lost 1 base, J lost 0 bases, and 10 bases lay in between. There are 15 residues in the CDR3. The CDR3 DNA is TGTGCCAGCAGCTTAGTGGCGGGGAACTCCTACGAGCAGTACTTC. Its protein product is CASSLVAGNSYEQYF.

As regards this clone: Germline is not matched at one junction end, which may reflect a read error. The chain joins TRBV24-1 to TRBJ2-1; no firm D call. This CDR3 region has 12 residues. Per the germline V gene, CDR1 is KGHDR and CDR2 is SFDVKD. The CDR3 sequence: CVTSTLPNEQFF. DNA for the CDR3: TGTGTCACCAGCACACTACCCAATGAGCAGTTCTTC.

The V and J genes are TRBV7-9 and TRBJ1-2; a weak D match, TRBD1 (6 bases). The CDR3 has 16 residues. Germline assignment: CDR1 SEHNR and CDR2 FQNEAQ (reference sequence). Between the trimmed V and J ends, which lost 4 bases and 0 bases, there was a span of 15 bases. CDR3 sequence (DNA): TGTGCCAGCAGCTCTCCCGGGACAACTCCTAACTATGGCTACACCTTC. Translating gives CASSSPGTTPNYGYTF.

The DNA of the CDR3 is TGTGCCAGCAGCTTCGACAGGGCCTACAATGAGCAGTTCTTC. This codes for CASSFDRAYNEQFF. The chain has TRBV7-9 and TRBJ2-1; TRBD1 matches at 7 bases. V lost 3 bases to trimming and J lost 2 bases; unmatched junction nucleotides: 1. Per germline, CDR1 SEHNR and CDR2 FQNEAQ (reference sequence). This CDR3 has 14 amino acids. Full variable domain (remainder filled in from reference TRBV7-9 and TRBJ2-1): DTGVSQNPRHKITKRGQNVTFRCDPISEHNRLYWYRQTLGQGPEFLTYFQNEAQLEKSRLLSDRFSAERPKGSFSTLEIQRTEQGDSAMYLCASSFDRAYNEQFFGPGTRLTVL.